This TCR beta chain was found in a study of T cell responses to AZD1222 COVID-19 vaccine. Using immunoSEQ multiplex PCR, the repertoire was profiled, and TCRdb retains in-frame clones only, with some absent. The data show about 180,000 clones, nearly 95% seen once. CDR1 is SNHLY and CDR2 is FYNNEI in the germline V gene. After removal of 6 bases from V and 4 bases from J, the junction contained 9 bases not matched to a gene. This CDR3 has 15 residues. Regarding the study as a whole: Just a handful of AZD1222 recipients tested seropositive at baseline. Repertoires were sampled only after the peak T cell response. Spike-specific TCR breadth and depth grew following two AZD1222 doses.

A remark on this clone: Its target is not known.

Samples with a second dose at about 4 or about 12 weeks were pooled together. The sample in question was peripheral blood, obtained 28 days after the second AZD1222 dose. This sequence joins TRBV2 and TRBJ1-1; 9 bases fit TRBD1. This TCR derives from an adult who received the AZD1222 COVID-19 vaccine. The DNA of the CDR3 is TGTGCCAGCAGCCGAAGACAGGGGGGGTTCACTGAAGCTTTCTTT. It encodes CASSRRQGGFTEAFF.